This T cell receptor (beta chain) stems from a study of post-analysis software for immune sequencing data. Notes on the study in general: Relative to controls, patients had 5 or 6 TRBV segments at higher frequency, with TRBV5-6, TRBV5-1 and TRBV20-1 among these. The F measure placed samples prepared in the same batch into strongly shared clusters.

Concerning this clonotype: As yet, its antigen is unknown. A junction end diverges from the germline sequence, so it may reflect a read error.

The CDR3 length is 14 residues. CDR1 and CDR2 (germline): MNHEY, SMNVEV (reference sequence). The TCR beta cDNA libraries carried unique molecular identifiers. TCRdb recomputed calls from the PCR reads with MiXCR, one row per CDR3 protein. This table has 350,000 to 450,000 distinct CDR3 sequences, roughly 38% appearing once. Source material: blood. This receptor was obtained from a girl between 10 and 17 years old with multiple sclerosis. This chain joins TRBV27 and TRBJ1-6, with 10 positions matching TRBD1. The CDR3 protein is CASSTGTGDSPLHF. The DNA of the CDR3 is TGTGCCAGCAGTACCGGGACAGGGGATTCGCCCCTCCACTTT.